This record concerns one T cell receptor (beta chain) sequence. Its target is unknown. The entry originates in a study of shared clonotypes between healthy human individuals. Study background: Used for every donor were three CD4 naive, three CD4 memory, two CD8 naive and one CD8 memory plate. Notes on the study in general: The small donor group covered limited genetic and exposure diversity.

CD8 cells regarded as naive lacked CD45RO, were positively chosen for CCR7, and omitted terminally differentiated effector memory CD45RA+ cells. Study processing details: As immunoSEQ supplied junction-only sequences (without quality scores), filtering differed. Using immunoSEQ multiplex PCR, the repertoire was profiled, and TCRdb retains in-frame clones only, with some absent. V and J calls and clone size follow that table, whereas D and trimming were derived from the DNA. Among roughly 2.1 million clones listed, more than 85% were seen once. Germline lookup yields CDR1 ENHRY and CDR2 SYGVKD. The CDR3 extends over 16 amino acids. V was cut by 5 bases and J by 5 bases, with 21 bases left in between.

The source material was naive CD8+ T cells from PBMCs. The TCR sequence derives from a man younger than 30 in good health. Some clones in this sample may be carry-over from other donors' samples. This chain connects TRBV10-3 to TRBJ1-1, with D perhaps TRBD1 (5 bases). The CDR3 sequence: CAISRLTGTLGTEAFF. The CDR3 DNA follows: TGTGCCATCAGTCGCCTCACCGGGACCCTTGGGACTGAAGCTTTCTTT.